This T cell receptor (beta chain) comes out of a study of preoperative IRX-2 immunotherapy in early breast cancer. Treatment here: preoperative locoregional IRX-2 cytokine immunotherapy. Profiled with immunoSEQ multiplex PCR; TCRdb holds only in-frame clones, not every one. This sample has about 98,000 clones, with about nine tenths found just once. The CDR3 length is 13 residues. J lost 3 bases, V lost 5 bases, and 3 bases had no gene match. The rearrangement links TRBV7-1 to TRBJ2-7; 8 nucleotides match TRBD2. TRBV7-1 is annotated as an ORF whose role is uncertain. The sequences come from tumor tissue, collected after IRX-2 immunotherapy. This receptor was taken from a human donor with breast cancer. The CDR3 nucleotides read TGTGCCAGCAGCCCGGGACTAGTCTACGAGCAGTACTTC. Translating it yields CASSPGLVYEQYF.